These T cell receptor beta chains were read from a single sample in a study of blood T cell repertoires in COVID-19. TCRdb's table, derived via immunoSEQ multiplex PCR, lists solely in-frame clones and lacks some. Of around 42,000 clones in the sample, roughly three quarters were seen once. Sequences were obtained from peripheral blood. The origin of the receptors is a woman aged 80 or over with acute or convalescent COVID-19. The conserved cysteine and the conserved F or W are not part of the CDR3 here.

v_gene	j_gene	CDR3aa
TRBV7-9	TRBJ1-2	ASSLEPYGYT
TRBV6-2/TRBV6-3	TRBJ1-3	ASSDDTSGNTIY
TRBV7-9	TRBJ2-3	ASSLTLGKDTQY
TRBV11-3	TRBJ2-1	ASSLDTGYSEQF
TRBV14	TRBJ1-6	ASSQDRTGTPLH
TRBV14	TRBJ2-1	ASSQRTLGDEQF
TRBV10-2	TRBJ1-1	ASREAGGWVGTEAF
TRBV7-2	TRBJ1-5	ASRGQGLSNQPQH
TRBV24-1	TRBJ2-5	ATSEYRGGQETQY
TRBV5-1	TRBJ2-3	ASRGGSTDTQY
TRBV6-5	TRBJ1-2	ASSSLGGEQGYGYT
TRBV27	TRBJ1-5	ANRTGFGQPQH
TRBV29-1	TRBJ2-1	SESGLADYNEQF
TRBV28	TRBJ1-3	ASSLAGNTIY
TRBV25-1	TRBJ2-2	ASSLGLLSGELF
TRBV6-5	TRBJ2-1	ASSSGLAGLDEQF